This entry lists 23 T cell receptor beta chains sequenced from one sample in a study of CD4 T cells in relation to SARS-CoV-2 and coronaviruses. Assay used: immunoSEQ multiplex PCR; TCRdb lists only in-frame clones, some missing. Counted here are some 40,000 clones, about four fifths occurring once; the ten biggest clones make up 4.5%. Their antigen targets remain unknown. The specimen sequenced was naive CD4+ T cells from PBMCs, cultured in vitro. Subset specified: naive CD4+ T cells isolated by negative enrichment. The receptors shown here come from an adult with COVID-19.

This clone was seen a handful of times. The chain joins TRBV10-2 to TRBJ1-6; D is possibly TRBD1 (6 bases). The CDR3 extends over 11 amino acids. Germline CDR1 and CDR2: WSHSY and SAAADI. Trimming stripped 5 bases from V and 15 bases from J, with 11 bases between. The CDR3 region is CASSTGSLLHF. CDR3 DNA sequence: TGCGCCAGCAGTACAGGGAGCCTCCTCCACTTT.

The V gene is TRBV6-2 or TRBV6-3, the J gene TRBJ2-3; TRBD1 agrees at 9 bases. The J segment lost 8 bases and the V segment lost 4 bases, leaving 16 bases of the junction unmatched. The CDR3 length is 17 residues. Germline CDR1 reads MNHEY; CDR2 reads SVGEGT. The CDR3 spells CASSSGAYRGQRITQYF. The CDR3 DNA reads TGTGCCAGCAGTTCCGGGGCCTACAGGGGGCAACGGATTACGCAGTATTTT.

The CDR3 sequence: CASSERLAPSLEEQFF. In DNA form, the CDR3 reads TGTGCCAGCAGCGAGCGACTAGCACCCTCGTTAGAGGAGCAGTTCTTC. This chain uses TRBV7-9 with TRBJ2-1; 7 nucleotides line up with TRBD2. The V segment lost 5 bases and the J segment 10 bases; nucleotides outside the gene matches: 17. The CDR3 has 16 amino acids. CDR1 and CDR2 from the germline V gene are SEHNR and FQNEAQ (reference sequence).

The CDR3 protein is CASSGFLTDTQYF. CDR3 DNA: TGTGCCAGCAGCGGGTTTCTCACAGATACGCAGTATTTT. The chain couples TRBV9 to TRBJ2-3; D is uncertain. V was pared by 3 bases and J by 2 bases, with 7 bases between. The CDR3 covers 13 residues. Germline CDR1 SGDLS, CDR2 YYNGEE.

This rearrangement joins TRBV5-5 to TRBJ1-1; D remains unclear. CDR1 and CDR2 (germline): SGHKS, YYEKEE (reference sequence). The V end lost 7 bases, the J end lost 0 bases, and 10 bases lay between the germline ends. The length of the CDR3 is 13 residues. CDR3 loop: CASRLLLNTEAFF. CDR3 DNA: TGTGCCAGCCGACTCCTCCTGAACACTGAAGCTTTCTTT.

The chain uses TRBV6-5 and TRBJ1-1; D might be TRBD1 (6 bases). The V gene lost 1 base and the J gene lost 0 bases, with 9 bases spanning the gap. The CDR3 is 15 amino acids. Germline-derived CDR1 and CDR2 are MNHEY and SVGAGI. CDR3 loop: CASSYLGHMNTEAFF. The DNA of the CDR3 is TGTGCCAGCAGTTACTTGGGACACATGAACACTGAAGCTTTCTTT.

The chain is built from TRBV4-1 and TRBJ2-1, with D tentatively TRBD1 (6 bases). Per germline, CDR1 MGHRA and CDR2 YSYEKL. Trimming cost V 2 bases and J 8 bases, with 16 bases left between them. The CDR3 spans 15 residues. The CDR3 sequence: CASSQRDIQEYEQFF. CDR3 coding DNA: TGCGCCAGCAGCCAACGGGACATTCAAGAGTATGAGCAGTTCTTC.

The V call is TRBV15, the J call TRBJ2-7, with 10 bases matching TRBD1. This CDR3 region has 15 residues. Per the germline V gene, CDR1 is LNHNV and CDR2 is YYDKDF (reference sequence). J was trimmed by 2 bases and V by 4 bases; bases with no gene match: 5. The chain's CDR3 is CATSKGDRGPYEQYF. The CDR3 bases are TGTGCCACCAGCAAGGGGGACAGGGGTCCCTACGAGCAGTACTTC. The full variable domain, its missing parts supplied by reference TRBV15 and TRBJ2-7, is DAMVIQNPRYQVTQFGKPVTLSCSQTLNHNVMYWYQQKSSQAPKLLFHYYDKDFNNEADTPDNFQSRRPNTSFCFLDIRSPGLGDTAMYLCATSKGDRGPYEQYFGPGTRLTVT.

The rearrangement joins TRBV18 to TRBJ2-2; 8 bases align to TRBD1. Per germline, CDR1 KGHSH and CDR2 LQKENI. The CDR3 loop spans 15 amino acids. V was pared by 3 bases and J by 5 bases, with 5 bases of the junction left unmatched. The CDR3 DNA reads as TGTGCCAGCTCACCTCAGGGGGCCGGGACCGGGGAGCTGTTTTTT. It yields the protein CASSPQGAGTGELFF.

This clone was counted only a few times. J is TRBJ1-2 and V is TRBV25-1; 7 bases align to TRBD1. Germline CDR1 MGHDK, CDR2 SYGVNS. The CDR3 is made up of 15 amino acids. The V and J ends lost 4 bases and 5 bases, in that order; junction bases with no gene match: 10. CDR3 residues: CASSVLIGTAYGYTF. Here the CDR3 DNA reads TGTGCCAGCAGTGTCCTGATCGGGACAGCATATGGCTACACCTTC.

The chain has TRBV7-9 and TRBJ2-7; D not resolved. This CDR3 is built from 14 residues. V lost 5 bases to trimming and J lost 2 bases, with 13 bases between them. CDR1 is SEHNR and CDR2 is FQNEAQ in the germline V gene (reference sequence). Here the CDR3 DNA reads TGTGCCAGCAGCCCGAGGCGCGAGACCTACGAGCAGTACTTC. Translating gives CASSPRRETYEQYF.

The chain recombines TRBV2 with TRBJ2-1; D is undetermined. Trimming left V 9 bases short and J 0 bases short, with 15 bases between. CDR3 size: 15 residues. Looked up from germline, CDR1 is SNHLY and CDR2 is FYNNEI. The CDR3 is CASTEPISSYNEQFF. CDR3 sequence (DNA): TGTGCCAGTACAGAACCGATTAGCTCCTACAATGAGCAGTTCTTC.

The rearrangement uses TRBV3-1 (or the pseudogene TRBV3-2) and TRBJ2-4; D possibly corresponds to TRBD1 (5 bases). Trimming cost V 5 bases and J 0 bases, with 14 bases left between them. Germline lookup yields CDR1 LGHDT and CDR2 YNNKEL (reference sequence). The CDR3 covers 16 residues. The CDR3 here is CASSDDSLLAKNIQYF. CDR3 DNA sequence: TGTGCCAGCAGCGACGACAGCCTACTAGCCAAAAACATTCAGTACTTC.

This rearrangement joins TRBV7-6 to TRBJ2-1; a weak D match, TRBD1 (5 bases). The CDR3 runs 15 residues. The germline V gene encodes CDR1 SGHVS and CDR2 FNYEAQ. V lost 0 bases to trimming and J lost 3 bases, with 9 bases between them. CDR3 DNA: TGTGCCAGCAGCTTAGCAGGGGCGAACTACAATGAGCAGTTCTTC. Translated: CASSLAGANYNEQFF.

V gene TRBV10-3 combines with J gene TRBJ2-3; TRBD2 aligns across 11 bases. This CDR3 comprises 15 residues. The trim removed 3 bases at V and 6 bases at J, leaving 5 bases unmatched. Germline values: CDR1 ENHRY, CDR2 SYGVKD. CDR3 sequence (DNA): TGTGCCATCAGTGAAACTAGCGGGGGTAGGGATACGCAGTATTTT. Amino acids: CAISETSGGRDTQYF.

This rearrangement joins TRBV5-6 to TRBJ1-2; D gene unclear. CDR3 length: 13 residues. Germline V gene lookup returns CDR1 SGHDT and CDR2 YYEEEE. V lost 4 bases and J 5 bases, leaving 12 bases between the germline ends. CDR3 nucleotide sequence: TGTGCCAGCAGCCCAAGGGTTGGGTATGGCTACACCTTC. It is translated as CASSPRVGYGYTF. The full variable domain, in which reference TRBV5-6 and TRBJ1-2 provide the parts outside the CDR3, is DAGVTQSPTHLIKTRGQQVTLRCSPKSGHDTVSWYQQALGQGPQFIFQYYEEEERQRGNFPDRFSGHQFPNYSSELNVNALLLGDSALYLCASSPRVGYGYTFGSGTRLTVV.

The V call is TRBV7-9, the J call TRBJ1-4; possible D gene TRBD1, 6 bases. This CDR3 is built from 13 residues. V was pared by 3 bases and J by 7 bases, with 9 bases between. In germline, CDR1 is SEHNR, CDR2 FQNEAQ (reference sequence). The DNA of the CDR3 is TGTGCCAGCAGCTTCGGACAGCTTGAAAAACTGTTTTTT. Amino acid sequence: CASSFGQLEKLFF.

This chain links TRBV19 with TRBJ2-2; D is uncertain. Trimming took 1 base from V and 6 from J, leaving 9 bases between them. This CDR3 has 14 amino acids. CDR1 LNHDA and CDR2 SQIVND come from the germline V gene (reference sequence). As DNA, the CDR3 is TGTGCCAGTAGTATAGTTCTGGCACCCGGGGAGCTGTTTTTT. Translating gives CASSIVLAPGELFF.

V is TRBV6-2 or TRBV6-3 and J is TRBJ2-5; TRBD2 aligns across 8 bases. After removal of 4 bases from V and 1 base from J, the junction contained 5 bases not matched to a gene. Germline V gives CDR1 MNHEY, CDR2 SVGEGT. This CDR3 has 15 residues. The CDR3 nucleotides are TGTGCCAGCAGTTTCTCCACTAGCGGCCAAGAGACCCAGTACTTC. As protein: CASSFSTSGQETQYF.

V and J are TRBV7-2 and TRBJ1-5; D gene ambiguous. The CDR3 covers 16 residues. From germline, CDR1 is SGHTA and CDR2 FQGNSA. V lost 2 bases and J 3 bases, leaving 14 bases between the germline ends. The CDR3 nucleotides are TGTGCCAGCAGCTTAAATGCCCGGGAAACCAATCAGCCCCAGCATTTT. This translates into CASSLNARETNQPQHF.

V and J are TRBV28 and TRBJ1-5; 10 bases match TRBD1. Unmatched junction bases numbered 8, after V lost 6 bases and J lost 3 bases. The germline V gene has CDR1 MDHEN and CDR2 SYDVKM. The CDR3 has 16 residues. This chain's CDR3 is CASRTGTGVINQPQHF. The CDR3 nucleotides read TGTGCCAGCAGAACCGGGACAGGGGTCATCAATCAGCCCCAGCATTTT.

This clone was seen a single time. The chain uses TRBV4-2 and TRBJ2-3, with D maybe TRBD2 (5 bases). This CDR3 region has 15 residues. Germline CDR1 and CDR2: LGHNA and YNFKEQ. Trimming removed 3 bases from V and 8 bases from J, with 18 bases in between. The CDR3 protein is CASSQVPLEGVTQYF. Here the CDR3 DNA reads TGTGCCAGCAGCCAGGTTCCATTAGAGGGAGTTACGCAGTATTTT.

The chain combines TRBV6-5 with TRBJ1-6; 8 bases map to TRBD1. After removal of 5 bases from V and 16 bases from J, the junction contained 10 bases not matched to a gene. Germline V lookup: CDR1 MNHEY, CDR2 SVGAGI. The CDR3 sequence is 13 residues long. CDR3 protein: CASSLTGESGLHF. CDR3 bases: TGTGCCAGCAGTCTGACAGGGGAGTCGGGTCTCCACTTT.